This T cell receptor (beta chain) was identified during a study of blood T cell repertoires in COVID-19. The repertoire was sequenced with immunoSEQ multiplex PCR; TCRdb's copy has only in-frame clones and lacks some. The table lists 310,000 or so clones, 75% to 95% of them singletons. V trimming: 3 bases; J trimming: 7 bases; junction bases outside the gene matches: 7. CDR3 length: 13 residues. Germline assignment: CDR1 GTSNPN and CDR2 SVGIG (reference sequence). This sequence originates from a woman aged 25 to 39 who had recovered from COVID-19. This sequence joins TRBV30 and TRBJ2-7; 9 bases fit TRBD2. Sequencing used PBMCs or T cells enriched from blood (not recorded which). The CDR3 coding sequence is TGTGCCTGGAGCACGGGACTAGCTTTAGAGCAGTACTTC. The encoded protein is CAWSTGLALEQYF.